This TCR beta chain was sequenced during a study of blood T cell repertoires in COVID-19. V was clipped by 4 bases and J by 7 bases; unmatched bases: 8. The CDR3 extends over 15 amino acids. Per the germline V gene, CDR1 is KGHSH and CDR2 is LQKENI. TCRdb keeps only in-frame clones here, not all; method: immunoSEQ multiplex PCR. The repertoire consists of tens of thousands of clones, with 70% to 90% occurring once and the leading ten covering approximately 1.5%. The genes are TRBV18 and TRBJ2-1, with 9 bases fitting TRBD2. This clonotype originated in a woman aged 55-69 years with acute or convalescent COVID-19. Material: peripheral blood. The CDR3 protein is CASSREREVVNEQFF. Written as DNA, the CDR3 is TGTGCCAGCTCACGGGAGCGGGAGGTGGTTAATGAGCAGTTCTTC.